These 5 T cell receptor beta chains were all obtained from the same sample, sequenced in a study of blood T cell repertoires in COVID-19. Method: immunoSEQ multiplex PCR; TCRdb's copy keeps in-frame clones and lacks some. Found here are around 250,000 clones, around 87% of them singletons; the top ten hold about 1.5%. The sample was PBMCs or T cells enriched from blood (not recorded which). Receptors were obtained from a woman aged 45-59 years who had recovered from COVID-19.

The V gene is TRBV11-2, the J gene TRBJ2-1; TRBD1 might be the D (5 bases). The germline CDR1 and CDR2 sequences are SGHAT and FQNNGV. V lost 5 bases and J 5 bases, leaving 10 bases between the germline ends. The CDR3 spans 13 residues. CDR3 bases: TGTGCCAGCAGCACGGACACGAACAATGAGCAGTTCTTC. This encodes CASSTDTNNEQFF.

The rearrangement links TRBV18 to TRBJ2-3; a weak D match, TRBD2 (5 bases). The CDR3 is 15 amino acids. CDR1 and CDR2 (germline): KGHSH, LQKENI. Trimming pared 6 bases from V and 2 bases from J, leaving 15 bases between. Here the CDR3 reads CASSPGIAPTDTQYF. The CDR3 region has the DNA TGTGCCAGCTCCCCCGGGATAGCGCCCACAGATACGCAGTATTTT. Combining the CDR3 with reference TRBV18 and TRBJ2-3 gives the whole variable domain NAGVMQNPRHLVRRRGQEARLRCSPMKGHSHVYWYRQLPEEGLKFMVYLQKENIIDESGMPKERFSAEFPKEGPSILRIQQVVRGDSAAYFCASSPGIAPTDTQYFGPGTRLTVL.

The chain employs TRBV5-1 and TRBJ2-7, with D possibly matching TRBD2 (5 bases). Germline values: CDR1 SGHRS, CDR2 YFSETQ. CDR3 size: 13 residues. V shed 0 bases and J shed 7 bases, with 11 bases lying between them. The CDR3: CASSLVRGWEQYF. Here the CDR3 DNA reads TGCGCCAGCAGCTTGGTTCGGGGTTGGGAGCAGTACTTC.

The chain joins TRBV5-5 to TRBJ1-1, with D unclear. Germline V gene lookup returns CDR1 SGHKS and CDR2 YYEKEE (reference sequence). The CDR3 is 14 residues long. V lost 3 bases and J 6 bases, leaving 15 bases between the germline ends. This chain's CDR3 is CASSSEFGLAEAFF. The CDR3 nucleotides are TGTGCCAGCAGCTCAGAGTTCGGACTGGCTGAAGCTTTCTTT. The variable domain in full, with the rest retrieved from reference TRBV5-5 and TRBJ1-1, is DAGVTQSPTHLIKTRGQQVTLRCSPISGHKSVSWYQQVLGQGPQFIFQYYEKEERGRGNFPDRFSARQFPNYSSELNVNALLLGDSALYLCASSSEFGLAEAFFGQGTRLTVV.

The chain uses TRBV27 and TRBJ1-6; perhaps TRBD1 as D (5 bases). Germline-derived CDR1 and CDR2 are MNHEY and SMNVEV (reference sequence). The CDR3 has 16 residues. V lost 4 bases to trimming and J lost 0 bases, with 10 bases between them. CDR3 in DNA: TGTGCCAGCAGTTCGTTGGGGGGCTCCTATAATTCACCCCTCCACTTT. Translation gives CASSSLGGSYNSPLHF.